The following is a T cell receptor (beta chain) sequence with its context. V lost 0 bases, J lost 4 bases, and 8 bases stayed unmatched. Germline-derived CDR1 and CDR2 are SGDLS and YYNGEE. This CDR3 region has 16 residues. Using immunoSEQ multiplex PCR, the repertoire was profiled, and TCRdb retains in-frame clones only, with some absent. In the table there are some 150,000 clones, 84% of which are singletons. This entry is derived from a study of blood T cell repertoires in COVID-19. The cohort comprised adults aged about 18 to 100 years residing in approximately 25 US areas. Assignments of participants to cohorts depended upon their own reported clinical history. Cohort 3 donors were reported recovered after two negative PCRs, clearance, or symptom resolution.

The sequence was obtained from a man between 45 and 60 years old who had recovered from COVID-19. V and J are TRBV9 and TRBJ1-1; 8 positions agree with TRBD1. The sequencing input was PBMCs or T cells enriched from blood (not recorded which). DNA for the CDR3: TGTGCCAGCAGCGTAGGGCCAGGGGGCTCGGTCACTGAAGCTTTCTTT. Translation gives CASSVGPGGSVTEAFF.